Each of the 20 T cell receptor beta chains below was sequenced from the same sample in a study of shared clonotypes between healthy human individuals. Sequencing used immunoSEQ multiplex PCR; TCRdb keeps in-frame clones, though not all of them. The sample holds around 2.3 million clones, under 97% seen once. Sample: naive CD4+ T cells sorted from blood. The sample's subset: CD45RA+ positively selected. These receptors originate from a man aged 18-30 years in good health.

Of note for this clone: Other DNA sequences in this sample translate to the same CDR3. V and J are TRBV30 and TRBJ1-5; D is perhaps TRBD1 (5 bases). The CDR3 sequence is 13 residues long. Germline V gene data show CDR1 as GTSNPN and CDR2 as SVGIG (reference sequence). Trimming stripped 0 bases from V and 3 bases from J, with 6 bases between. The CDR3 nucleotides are TGTGCCTGGAGTGTACAGGACAATCAGCCCCAGCATTTT. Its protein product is CAWSVQDNQPQHF.

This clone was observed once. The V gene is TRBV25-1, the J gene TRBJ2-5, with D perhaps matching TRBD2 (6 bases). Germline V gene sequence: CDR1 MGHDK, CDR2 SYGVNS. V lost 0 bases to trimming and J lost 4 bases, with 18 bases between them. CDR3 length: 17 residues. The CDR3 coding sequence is TGTGCCAGCAGTGAATATATTGGGTTGGGGGGAGCAGAGACCCAGTACTTC. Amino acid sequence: CASSEYIGLGGAETQYF.

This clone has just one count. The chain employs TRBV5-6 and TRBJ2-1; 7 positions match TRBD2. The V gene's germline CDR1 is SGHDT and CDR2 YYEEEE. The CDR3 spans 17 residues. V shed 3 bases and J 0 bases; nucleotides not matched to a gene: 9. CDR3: CASSYETSWSSYNEQFF. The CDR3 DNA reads TGTGCCAGCAGCTATGAGACTAGCTGGAGCTCCTACAATGAGCAGTTCTTC. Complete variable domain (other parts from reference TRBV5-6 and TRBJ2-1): DAGVTQSPTHLIKTRGQQVTLRCSPKSGHDTVSWYQQALGQGPQFIFQYYEEEERQRGNFPDRFSGHQFPNYSSELNVNALLLGDSALYLCASSYETSWSSYNEQFFGPGTRLTVL.

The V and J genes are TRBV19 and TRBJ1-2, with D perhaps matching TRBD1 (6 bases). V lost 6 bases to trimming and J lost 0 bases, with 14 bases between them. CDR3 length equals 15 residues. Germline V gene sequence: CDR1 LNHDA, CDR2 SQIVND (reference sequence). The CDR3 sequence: CASRPGHSANYGYTF. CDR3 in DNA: TGTGCCAGTAGACCGGGACACTCAGCTAACTATGGCTACACCTTC.

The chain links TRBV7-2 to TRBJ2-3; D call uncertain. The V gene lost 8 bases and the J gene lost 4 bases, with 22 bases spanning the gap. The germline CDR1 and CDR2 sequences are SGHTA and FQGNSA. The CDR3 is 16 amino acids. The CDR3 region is CASHANSLVSPDTQYF. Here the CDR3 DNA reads TGTGCCAGCCACGCTAATTCGTTGGTCTCTCCAGATACGCAGTATTTT.

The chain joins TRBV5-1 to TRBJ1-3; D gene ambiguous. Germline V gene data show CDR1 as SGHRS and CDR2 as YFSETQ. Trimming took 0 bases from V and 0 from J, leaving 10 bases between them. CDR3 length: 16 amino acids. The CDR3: CASSLGVEDSGNTIYF. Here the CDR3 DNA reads TGCGCCAGCAGCTTGGGAGTCGAGGACTCTGGAAACACCATATATTTT.

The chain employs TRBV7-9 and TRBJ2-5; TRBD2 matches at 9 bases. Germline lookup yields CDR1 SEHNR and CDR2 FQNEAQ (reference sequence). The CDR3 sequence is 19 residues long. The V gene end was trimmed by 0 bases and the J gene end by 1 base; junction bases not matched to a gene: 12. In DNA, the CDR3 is TGTGCCAGCAGCTTAGCGATTGGCAGGAGCGGGAGGCCCCAAGAGACCCAGTACTTC. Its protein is CASSLAIGRSGRPQETQYF.

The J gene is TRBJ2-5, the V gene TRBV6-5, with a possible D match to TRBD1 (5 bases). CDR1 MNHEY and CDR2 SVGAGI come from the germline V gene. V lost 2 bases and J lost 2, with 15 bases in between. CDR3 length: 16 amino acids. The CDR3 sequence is CASSYGATGQQETQYF. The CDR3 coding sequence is TGTGCCAGCAGTTACGGGGCCACAGGTCAGCAAGAGACCCAGTACTTC.

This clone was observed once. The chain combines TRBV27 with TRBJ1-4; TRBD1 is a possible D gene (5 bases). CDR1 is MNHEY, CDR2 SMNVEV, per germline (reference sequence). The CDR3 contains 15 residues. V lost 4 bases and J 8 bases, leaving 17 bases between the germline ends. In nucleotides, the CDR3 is TGTGCCAGCAGTTCCCGGACGGACTGGGGGGAAAAACTGTTTTTT. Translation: CASSSRTDWGEKLFF.

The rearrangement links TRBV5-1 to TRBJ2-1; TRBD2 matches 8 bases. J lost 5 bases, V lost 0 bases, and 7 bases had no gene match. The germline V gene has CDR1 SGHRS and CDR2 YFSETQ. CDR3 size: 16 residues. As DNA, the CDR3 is TGCGCCAGCAGCTTGGTAAGCGGGAGTAGCAACAATGAGCAGTTCTTC. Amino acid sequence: CASSLVSGSSNNEQFF.

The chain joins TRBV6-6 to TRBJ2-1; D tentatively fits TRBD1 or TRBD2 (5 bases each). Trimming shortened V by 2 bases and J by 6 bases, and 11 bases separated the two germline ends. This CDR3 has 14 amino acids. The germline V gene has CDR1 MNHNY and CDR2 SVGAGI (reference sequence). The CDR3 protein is CASSYPGTTNEQFF. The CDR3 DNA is TGTGCCAGCAGTTACCCTGGGACCACCAATGAGCAGTTCTTC.

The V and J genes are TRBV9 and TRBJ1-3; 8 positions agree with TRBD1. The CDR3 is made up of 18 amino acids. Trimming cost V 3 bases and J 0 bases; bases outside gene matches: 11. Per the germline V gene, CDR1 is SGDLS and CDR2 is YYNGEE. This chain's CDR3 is CASSASGTGPYSGNTIYF. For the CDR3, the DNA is TGTGCCAGCAGCGCCTCCGGGACAGGTCCTTACTCTGGAAACACCATATATTTT.

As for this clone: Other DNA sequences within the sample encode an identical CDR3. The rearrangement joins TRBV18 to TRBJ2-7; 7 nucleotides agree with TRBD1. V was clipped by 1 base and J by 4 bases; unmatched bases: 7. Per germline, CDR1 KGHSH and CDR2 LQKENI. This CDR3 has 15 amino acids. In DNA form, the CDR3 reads TGTGCCAGCTCACCACAACAGGGGTCCCCTTACGAGCAGTACTTC. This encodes CASSPQQGSPYEQYF.

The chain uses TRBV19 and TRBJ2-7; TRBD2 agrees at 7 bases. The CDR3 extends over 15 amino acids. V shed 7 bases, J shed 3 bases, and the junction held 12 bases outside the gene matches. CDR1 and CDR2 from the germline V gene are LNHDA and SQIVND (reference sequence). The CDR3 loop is CASKSPRREIYEQYF. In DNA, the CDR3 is TGTGCCAGTAAAAGCCCAAGGCGGGAGATCTACGAGCAGTACTTC. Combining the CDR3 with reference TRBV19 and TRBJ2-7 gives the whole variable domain DGGITQSPKYLFRKEGQNVTLSCEQNLNHDAMYWYRQDPGQGLRLIYYSQIVNDFQKGDIAEGYSVSREKKESFPLTVTSAQKNPTAFYLCASKSPRREIYEQYFGPGTRLTVT.

The CDR3: CAISEPSGSSYNEQFF. CDR3 coding DNA: TGTGCCATCAGTGAACCTTCAGGGAGCTCCTACAATGAGCAGTTCTTC. The J gene is TRBJ2-1, the V gene TRBV10-3; either TRBD1 or TRBD2 may fit D (5 bases each). Germline-derived CDR1 and CDR2 are ENHRY and SYGVKD. The length of the CDR3 is 16 residues. V lost 3 bases and J lost 0, with 12 bases in between.

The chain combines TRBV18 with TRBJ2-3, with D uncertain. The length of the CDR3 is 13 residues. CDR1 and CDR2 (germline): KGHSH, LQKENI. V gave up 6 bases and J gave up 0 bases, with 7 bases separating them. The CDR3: CASSSTSTDTQYF. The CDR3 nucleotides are TGTGCCAGCTCGTCGACTAGCACAGATACGCAGTATTTT.

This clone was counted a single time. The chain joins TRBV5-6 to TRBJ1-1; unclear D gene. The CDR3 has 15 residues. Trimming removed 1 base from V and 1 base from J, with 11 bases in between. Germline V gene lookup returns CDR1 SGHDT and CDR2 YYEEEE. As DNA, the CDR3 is TGTGCCAGCAGCTTGTTAAGGCTCCGGAACACTGAAGCTTTCTTT. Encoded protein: CASSLLRLRNTEAFF.

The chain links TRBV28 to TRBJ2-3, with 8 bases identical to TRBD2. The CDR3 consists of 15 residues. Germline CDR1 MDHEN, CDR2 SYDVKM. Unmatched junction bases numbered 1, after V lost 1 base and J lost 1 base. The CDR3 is CASSLSGLGTDTQYF. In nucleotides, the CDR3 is TGTGCCAGCAGTTTATCGGGACTAGGCACAGATACGCAGTATTTT.

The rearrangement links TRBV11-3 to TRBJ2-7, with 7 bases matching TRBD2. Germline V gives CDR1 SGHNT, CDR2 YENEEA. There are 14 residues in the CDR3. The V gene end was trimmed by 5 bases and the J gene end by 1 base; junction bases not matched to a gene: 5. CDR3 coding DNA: TGTGCCAGCAGCATCGGGCGGGGGTCCTACGAGCAGTACTTC. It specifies CASSIGRGSYEQYF.

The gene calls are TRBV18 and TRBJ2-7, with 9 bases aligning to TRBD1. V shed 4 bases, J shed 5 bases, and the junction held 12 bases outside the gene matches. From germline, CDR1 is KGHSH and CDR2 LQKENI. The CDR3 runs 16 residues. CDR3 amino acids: CASSHLPTGGVDEQYF. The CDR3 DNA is TGTGCCAGCTCACATCTCCCAACAGGGGGCGTTGACGAGCAGTACTTC.